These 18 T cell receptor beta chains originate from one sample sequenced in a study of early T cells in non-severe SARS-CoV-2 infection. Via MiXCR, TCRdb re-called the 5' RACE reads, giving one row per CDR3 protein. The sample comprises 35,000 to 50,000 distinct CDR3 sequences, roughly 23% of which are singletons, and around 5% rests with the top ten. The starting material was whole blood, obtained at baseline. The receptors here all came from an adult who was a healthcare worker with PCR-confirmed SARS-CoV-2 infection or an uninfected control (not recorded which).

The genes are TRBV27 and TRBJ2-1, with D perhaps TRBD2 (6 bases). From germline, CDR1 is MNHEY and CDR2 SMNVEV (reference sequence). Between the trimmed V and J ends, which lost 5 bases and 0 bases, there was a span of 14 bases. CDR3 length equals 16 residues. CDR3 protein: CASSPTSYSSYNEQFF. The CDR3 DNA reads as TGTGCCAGCAGTCCTACTAGCTATAGCTCCTACAATGAGCAGTTCTTC.

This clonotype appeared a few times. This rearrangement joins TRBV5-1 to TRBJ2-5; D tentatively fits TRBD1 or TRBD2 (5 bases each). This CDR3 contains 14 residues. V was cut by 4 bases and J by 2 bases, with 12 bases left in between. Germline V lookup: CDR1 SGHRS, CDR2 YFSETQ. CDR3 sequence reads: CASSPGPGQETQYF. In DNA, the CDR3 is TGCGCCAGCAGCCCGGGACCGGGGCAAGAGACCCAGTACTTC.

The CDR3 DNA reads TGTGCCAGCAGCCACCGGGGTGGAACGAACACCGGGGAGCTGTTTTTT. Its translation is CASSHRGGTNTGELFF. The chain couples TRBV7-7 to TRBJ2-2; D might be TRBD2 (5 bases). V was pared by 5 bases and J by 0 bases, with 13 bases between. Germline assignment: CDR1 SSHAT and CDR2 FNYEAQ (reference sequence). This CDR3 has 16 amino acids. Variable domain in full (rest from reference TRBV7-7 and TRBJ2-2): GAGVSQSPRYKVTKRGQDVTLRCDPISSHATLYWYQQALGQGPEFLTYFNYEAQPDKSGLPSDRFSAERPEGSISTLTIQRTEQRDSAMYRCASSHRGGTNTGELFFGEGSRLTVL.

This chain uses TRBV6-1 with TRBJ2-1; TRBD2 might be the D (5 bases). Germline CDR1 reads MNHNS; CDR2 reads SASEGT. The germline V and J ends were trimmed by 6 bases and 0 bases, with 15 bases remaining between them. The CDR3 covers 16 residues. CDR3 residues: CASRSMAGSSYNEQFF. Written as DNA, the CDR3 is TGTGCCAGCAGGTCTATGGCGGGCAGCTCCTACAATGAGCAGTTCTTC.

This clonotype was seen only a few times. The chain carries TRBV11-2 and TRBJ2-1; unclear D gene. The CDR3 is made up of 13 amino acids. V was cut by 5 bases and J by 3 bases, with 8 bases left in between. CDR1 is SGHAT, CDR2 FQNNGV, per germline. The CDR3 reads CASSPDRYNEQFF. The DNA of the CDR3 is TGTGCCAGCAGCCCCGACCGCTACAATGAGCAGTTCTTC.

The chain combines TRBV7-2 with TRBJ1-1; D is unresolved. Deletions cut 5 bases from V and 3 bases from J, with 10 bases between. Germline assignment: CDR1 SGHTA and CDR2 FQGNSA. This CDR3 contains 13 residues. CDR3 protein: CASSLGLYTEAFF. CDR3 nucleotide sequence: TGTGCCAGCAGCCTAGGGCTTTACACTGAAGCTTTCTTT.

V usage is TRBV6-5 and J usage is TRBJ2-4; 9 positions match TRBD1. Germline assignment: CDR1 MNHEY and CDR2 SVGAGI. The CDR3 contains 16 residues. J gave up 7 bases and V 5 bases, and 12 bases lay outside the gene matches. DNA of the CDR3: TGTGCCAGCAGTCCCCCCGGGACAGGGAGAGGGAACATTCAGTACTTC. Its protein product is CASSPPGTGRGNIQYF.

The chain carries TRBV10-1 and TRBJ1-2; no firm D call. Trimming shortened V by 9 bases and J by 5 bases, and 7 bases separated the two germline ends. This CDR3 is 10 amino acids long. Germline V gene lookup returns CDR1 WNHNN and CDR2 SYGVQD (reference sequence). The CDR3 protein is CASPAYGYTF. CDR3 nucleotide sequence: TGCGCCAGTCCAGCATATGGCTACACCTTC.

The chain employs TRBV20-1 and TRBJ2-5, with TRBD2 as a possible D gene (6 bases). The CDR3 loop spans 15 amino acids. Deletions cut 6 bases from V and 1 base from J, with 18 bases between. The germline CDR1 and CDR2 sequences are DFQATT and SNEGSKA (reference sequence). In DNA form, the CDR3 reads TGCAGTGCGGCGCGTGGGACTTTGGGCCAAGAGACCCAGTACTTC. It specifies CSAARGTLGQETQYF.

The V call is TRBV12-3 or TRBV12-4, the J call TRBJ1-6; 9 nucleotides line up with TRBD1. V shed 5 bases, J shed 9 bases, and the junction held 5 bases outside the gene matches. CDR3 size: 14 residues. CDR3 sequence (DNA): TGTGCCAGCAGTCTCGGGACAGGGACTTCACCCCTCCACTTT. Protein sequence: CASSLGTGTSPLHF.

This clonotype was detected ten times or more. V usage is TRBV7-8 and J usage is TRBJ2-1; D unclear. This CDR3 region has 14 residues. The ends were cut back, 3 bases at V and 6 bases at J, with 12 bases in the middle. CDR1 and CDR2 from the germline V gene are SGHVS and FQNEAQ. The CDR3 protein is CASSFPYPGNEQFF. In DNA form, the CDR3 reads TGTGCCAGCAGCTTCCCTTATCCGGGCAATGAGCAGTTCTTC.

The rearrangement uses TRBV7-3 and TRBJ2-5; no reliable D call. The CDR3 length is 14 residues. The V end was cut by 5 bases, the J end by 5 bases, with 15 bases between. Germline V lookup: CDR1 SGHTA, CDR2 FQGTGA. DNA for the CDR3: TGTGCCAGCAGCCCGAGCCACCCCTCCGAGACCCAGTACTTC. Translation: CASSPSHPSETQYF. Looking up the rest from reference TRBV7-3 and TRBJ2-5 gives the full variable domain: GAGVSQTPSNKVTEKGKYVELRCDPISGHTALYWYRQSLGQGPEFLIYFQGTGAADDSGLPNDRFFAVRPEGSVSTLKIQRTERGDSAVYLCASSPSHPSETQYFGPGTRLLVL.

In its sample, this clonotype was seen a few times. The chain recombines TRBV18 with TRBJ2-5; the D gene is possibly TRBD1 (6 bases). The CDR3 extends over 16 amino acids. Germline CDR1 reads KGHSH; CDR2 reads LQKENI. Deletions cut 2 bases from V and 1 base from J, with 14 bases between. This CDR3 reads CASSPGRGIAQETQYF. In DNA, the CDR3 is TGTGCCAGCTCACCAGGCAGGGGAATAGCCCAAGAGACCCAGTACTTC.

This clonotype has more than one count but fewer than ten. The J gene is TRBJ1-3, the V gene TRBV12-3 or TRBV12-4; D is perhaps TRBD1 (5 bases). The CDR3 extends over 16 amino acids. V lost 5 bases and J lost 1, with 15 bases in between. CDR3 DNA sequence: TGTGCCAGCAGTCCCGGGGCTTGGGTTTCTGGAAACACCATATATTTT. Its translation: CASSPGAWVSGNTIYF.

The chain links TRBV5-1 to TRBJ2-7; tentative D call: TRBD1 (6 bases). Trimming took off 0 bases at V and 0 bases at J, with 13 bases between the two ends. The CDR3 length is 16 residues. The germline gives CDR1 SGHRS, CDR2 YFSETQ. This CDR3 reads CASSLEWDTSSYEQYF. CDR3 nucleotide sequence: TGCGCCAGCAGCTTGGAGTGGGACACCAGCTCCTACGAGCAGTACTTC. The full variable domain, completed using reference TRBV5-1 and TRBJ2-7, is KAGVTQTPRYLIKTRGQQVTLSCSPISGHRSVSWYQQTPGQGLQFLFEYFSETQRNKGNFPGRFSGRQFSNSRSEMNVSTLELGDSALYLCASSLEWDTSSYEQYFGPGTRLTVT.

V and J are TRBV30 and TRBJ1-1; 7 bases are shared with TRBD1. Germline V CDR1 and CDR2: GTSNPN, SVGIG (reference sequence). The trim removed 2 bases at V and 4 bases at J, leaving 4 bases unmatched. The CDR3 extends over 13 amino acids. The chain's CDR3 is CAWSWNRGTEAFF. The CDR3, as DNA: TGTGCCTGGAGTTGGAACAGGGGCACTGAAGCTTTCTTT.

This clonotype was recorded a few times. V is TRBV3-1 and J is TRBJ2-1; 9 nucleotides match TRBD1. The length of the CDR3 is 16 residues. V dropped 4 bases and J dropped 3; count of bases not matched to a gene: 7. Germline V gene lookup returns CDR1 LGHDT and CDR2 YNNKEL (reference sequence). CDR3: CASSRAGTGSYNEQFF. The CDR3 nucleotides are TGTGCCAGCAGCCGCGCCGGGACAGGGAGCTACAATGAGCAGTTCTTC.

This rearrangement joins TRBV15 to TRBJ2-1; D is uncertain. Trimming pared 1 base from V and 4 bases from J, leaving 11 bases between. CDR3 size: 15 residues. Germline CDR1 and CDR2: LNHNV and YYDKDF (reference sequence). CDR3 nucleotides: TGTGCCACCAGCAGAGGACCGCAGGCTTACAATGAGCAGTTCTTC. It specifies CATSRGPQAYNEQFF.